The following is a T cell receptor beta chain sequence with its context. This CDR3 region has 15 residues. Germline CDR1 and CDR2: SGHDN and FVKESK. Trimming took 1 base from V and 5 from J, leaving 14 bases between them. As originally analysed: Estimation of nucleated cell counts was performed using reference gene primer amplification. Data came from immunoSEQ multiplex PCR; TCRdb stores just in-frame clones and leaves some out. The V and J calls and the clone size are those of that table, but D and trimming were determined from the DNA. The profile shows 250,000 to 300,000 clones, less than 90% of them singletons. This entry is derived from a study of blood T cell repertoires in COVID-19. Study background: The cDNA or gDNA used as material had been derived from T cells, B-cell-depleted T cells, or PBMCs.

This receptor was obtained from a man in his fifties or sixties who had recovered from COVID-19. The V and J genes are TRBV14 and TRBJ2-5; weak D call: TRBD2 (6 bases). Sequences were obtained from peripheral blood. In DNA, the CDR3 is TGTGCCAGCAGCCAAGCCGCACCACGGGAGGAGACCCAGTACTTC. Its protein is CASSQAAPREETQYF. The whole variable domain, filled in from reference TRBV14 and TRBJ2-5, reads EAGVTQFPSHSVIEKGQTVTLRCDPISGHDNLYWYRRVMGKEIKFLLHFVKESKQDESGMPNNRFLAERTGGTYSTLKVQPAELEDSGVYFCASSQAAPREETQYFGPGTRLLVL.